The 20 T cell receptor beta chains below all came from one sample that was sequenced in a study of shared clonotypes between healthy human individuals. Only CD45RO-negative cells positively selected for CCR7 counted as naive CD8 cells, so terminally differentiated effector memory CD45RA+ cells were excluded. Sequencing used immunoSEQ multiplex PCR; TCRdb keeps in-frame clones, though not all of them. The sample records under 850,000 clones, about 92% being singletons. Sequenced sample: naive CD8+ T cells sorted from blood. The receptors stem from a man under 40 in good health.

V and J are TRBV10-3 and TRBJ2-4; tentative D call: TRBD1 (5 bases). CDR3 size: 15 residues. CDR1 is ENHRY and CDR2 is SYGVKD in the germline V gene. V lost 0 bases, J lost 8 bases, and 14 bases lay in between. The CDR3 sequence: CAISESVGRADIQYF. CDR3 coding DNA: TGTGCCATCAGTGAGTCCGTAGGCAGGGCGGACATTCAGTACTTC.

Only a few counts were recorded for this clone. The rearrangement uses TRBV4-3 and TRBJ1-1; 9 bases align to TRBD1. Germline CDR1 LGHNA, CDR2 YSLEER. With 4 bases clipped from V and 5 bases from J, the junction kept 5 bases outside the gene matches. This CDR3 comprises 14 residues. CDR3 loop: CASSLGTGRTEAFF. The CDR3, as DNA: TGCGCCAGCAGCCTCGGGACAGGGAGAACTGAAGCTTTCTTT.

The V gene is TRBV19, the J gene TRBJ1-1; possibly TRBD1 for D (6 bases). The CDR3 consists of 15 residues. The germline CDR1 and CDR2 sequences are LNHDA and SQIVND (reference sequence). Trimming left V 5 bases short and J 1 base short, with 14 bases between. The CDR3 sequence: CASSPGQQENTEAFF. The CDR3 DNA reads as TGTGCCAGTAGTCCAGGACAGCAAGAGAACACTGAAGCTTTCTTT.

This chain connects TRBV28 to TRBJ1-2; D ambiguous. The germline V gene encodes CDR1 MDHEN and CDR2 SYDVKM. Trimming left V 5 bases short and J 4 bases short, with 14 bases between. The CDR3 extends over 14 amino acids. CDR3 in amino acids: CASSPRGSPYGYTF. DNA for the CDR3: TGTGCCAGCAGTCCCCGTGGGAGCCCCTATGGCTACACCTTC.

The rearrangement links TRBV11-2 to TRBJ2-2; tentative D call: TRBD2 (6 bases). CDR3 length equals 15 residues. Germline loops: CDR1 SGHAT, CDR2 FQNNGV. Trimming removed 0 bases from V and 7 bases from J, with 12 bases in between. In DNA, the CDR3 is TGTGCCAGCAGCTTAGATGGGACTTTTGTCGGGGAGCTGTTTTTT. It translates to CASSLDGTFVGELFF.

CDR3 protein: CAWVQNTYEQYF. The CDR3 bases are TGTGCCTGGGTCCAGAACACCTACGAGCAGTACTTC. The chain recombines TRBV30 with TRBJ2-7; D ambiguous. The CDR3 loop spans 12 amino acids. CDR1 GTSNPN and CDR2 SVGIG come from the germline V gene (reference sequence). V was cut by 5 bases and J by 2 bases, with 10 bases left in between. Drawing the rest from reference TRBV30 and TRBJ2-7, the complete variable domain is SQTIHQWPATLVQPVGSPLSLECTVEGTSNPNLYWYRQAAGRGLQLLFYSVGIGQISSEVPQNLSASRPQDRQFILSSKKLLLSDSGFYLCAWVQNTYEQYFGPGTRLTVT.

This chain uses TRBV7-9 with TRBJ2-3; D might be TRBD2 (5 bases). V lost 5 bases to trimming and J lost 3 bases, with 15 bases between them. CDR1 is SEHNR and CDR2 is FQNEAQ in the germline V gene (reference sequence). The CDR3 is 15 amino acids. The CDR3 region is CASSLRGGGTDTQYF. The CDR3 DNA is TGTGCCAGCAGCCTCCGTGGAGGAGGTACAGATACGCAGTATTTT.

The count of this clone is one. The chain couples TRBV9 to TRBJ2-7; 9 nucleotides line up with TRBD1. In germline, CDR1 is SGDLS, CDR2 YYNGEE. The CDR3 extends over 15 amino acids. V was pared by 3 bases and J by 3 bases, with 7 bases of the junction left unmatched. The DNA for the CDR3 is TGTGCCAGCAGCGCAGAGACAGGGGGTTACTACGAGCAGTACTTC. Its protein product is CASSAETGGYYEQYF.

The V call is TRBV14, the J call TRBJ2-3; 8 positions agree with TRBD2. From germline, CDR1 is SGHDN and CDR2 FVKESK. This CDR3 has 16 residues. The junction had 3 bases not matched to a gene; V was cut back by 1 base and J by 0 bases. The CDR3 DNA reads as TGTGCCAGCAGCCAAGGGTCGGGAGGGAGCACAGATACGCAGTATTTT. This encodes CASSQGSGGSTDTQYF.

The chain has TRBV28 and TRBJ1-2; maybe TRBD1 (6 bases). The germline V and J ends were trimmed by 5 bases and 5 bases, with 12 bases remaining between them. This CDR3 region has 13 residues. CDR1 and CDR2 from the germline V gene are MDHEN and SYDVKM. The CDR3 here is CASSPNREYGYTF. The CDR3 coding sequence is TGTGCCAGCAGTCCCAACAGGGAATATGGCTACACCTTC.

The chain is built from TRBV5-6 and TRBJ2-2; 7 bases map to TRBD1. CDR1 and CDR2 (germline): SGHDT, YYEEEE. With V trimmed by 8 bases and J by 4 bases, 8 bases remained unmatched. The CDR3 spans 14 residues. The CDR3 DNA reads TGTGCCAGTAAGGACACAGGGGCCACCGGGGAGCTGTTTTTT. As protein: CASKDTGATGELFF.

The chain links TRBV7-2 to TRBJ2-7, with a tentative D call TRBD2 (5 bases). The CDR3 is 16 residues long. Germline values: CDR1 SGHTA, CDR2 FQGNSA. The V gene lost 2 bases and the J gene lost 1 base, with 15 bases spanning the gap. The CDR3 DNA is TGTGCCAGCAGCTTATATTTGAGCGGTCCTTCCTACGAGCAGTACTTC. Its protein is CASSLYLSGPSYEQYF.

The CDR3 region has the DNA TGTGCCAGTAGTACCGGACTAGCCTCTGAGCAGTTCTTC. This sequence encodes CASSTGLASEQFF. The chain combines TRBV19 with TRBJ2-1, with 8 bases aligning to TRBD2. V trimming: 4 bases; J trimming: 9 bases; junction bases outside the gene matches: 5. The CDR3 contains 13 residues. The germline gives CDR1 LNHDA, CDR2 SQIVND (reference sequence).

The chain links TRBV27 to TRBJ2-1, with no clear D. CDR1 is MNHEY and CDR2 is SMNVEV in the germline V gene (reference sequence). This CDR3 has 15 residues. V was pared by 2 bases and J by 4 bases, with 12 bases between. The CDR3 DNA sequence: TGTGCCAGCAGTTTAGATTTCGAGTCGTACAATGAGCAGTTCTTC. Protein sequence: CASSLDFESYNEQFF.

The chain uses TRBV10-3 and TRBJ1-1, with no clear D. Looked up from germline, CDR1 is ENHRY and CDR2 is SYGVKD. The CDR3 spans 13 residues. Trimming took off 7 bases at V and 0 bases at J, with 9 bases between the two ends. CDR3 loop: CAITPELNTEAFF. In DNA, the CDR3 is TGTGCCATCACCCCCGAGTTGAACACTGAAGCTTTCTTT.

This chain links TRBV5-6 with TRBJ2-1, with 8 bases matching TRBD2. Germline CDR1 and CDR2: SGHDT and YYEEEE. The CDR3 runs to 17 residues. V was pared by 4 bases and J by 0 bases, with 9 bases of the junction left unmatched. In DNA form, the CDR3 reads TGTGCCAGCAGCAAGGCGGGAGGAGTTCACTCCTACAATGAGCAGTTCTTC. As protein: CASSKAGGVHSYNEQFF.

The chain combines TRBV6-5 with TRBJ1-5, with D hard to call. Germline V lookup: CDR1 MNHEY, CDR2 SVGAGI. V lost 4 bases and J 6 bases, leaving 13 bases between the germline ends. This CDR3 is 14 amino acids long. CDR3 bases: TGTGCCAGCAGTTCCTTTTCGGGCGGTCAGCCCCAGCATTTT. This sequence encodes CASSSFSGGQPQHF.

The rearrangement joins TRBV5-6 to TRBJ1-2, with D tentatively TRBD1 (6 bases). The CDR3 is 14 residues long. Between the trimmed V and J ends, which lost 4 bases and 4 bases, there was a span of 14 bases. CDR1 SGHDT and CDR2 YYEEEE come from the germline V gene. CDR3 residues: CASSGGHQFYGYTF. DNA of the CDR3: TGTGCCAGCAGCGGGGGACATCAGTTCTATGGCTACACCTTC.

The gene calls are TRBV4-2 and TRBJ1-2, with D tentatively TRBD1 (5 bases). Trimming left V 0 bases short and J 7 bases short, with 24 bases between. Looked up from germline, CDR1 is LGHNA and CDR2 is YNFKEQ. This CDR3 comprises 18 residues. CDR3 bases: TGTGCCAGCAGCCAAGATCATATAAGAAGGGGCGCGGGTAGTGGCTACACCTTC. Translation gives CASSQDHIRRGAGSGYTF.

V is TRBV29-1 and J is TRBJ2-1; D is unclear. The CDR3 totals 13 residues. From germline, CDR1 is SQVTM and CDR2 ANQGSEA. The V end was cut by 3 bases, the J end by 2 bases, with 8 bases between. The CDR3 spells CSVEGGTYNEQFF. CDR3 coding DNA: TGCAGCGTTGAGGGCGGCACCTACAATGAGCAGTTCTTC.